The next 18 T cell receptor beta chains were all read from a single sample in a study of STAT5B mutations in CD4+ large granular lymphocyte leukemia. Libraries were prepared by immunoSEQ multiplex PCR; TCRdb keeps only in-frame clonotypes and omits some of them. In the table there are about 32,000 clones, around four fifths of which are singletons. The sequenced sample consisted of CD4+ T cells from blood buffy coats. All receptors derive from a human donor in good health.

This clone has more than one count but fewer than ten. The chain joins TRBV19 to TRBJ2-7; 8 positions match TRBD1. The CDR3 totals 16 residues. Looked up from germline, CDR1 is LNHDA and CDR2 is SQIVND (reference sequence). Unmatched junction bases numbered 13, after V lost 5 bases and J lost 4 bases. CDR3 residues: CASSRNGRDRRYEQYF. In nucleotides, the CDR3 is TGTGCCAGTAGTCGTAACGGCCGGGACAGGCGATACGAGCAGTACTTC.

The CDR3 region has the DNA TGTGCCAGTTCAAGCGGCCTTTCCTACGAGCAGTACTTC. Residues: CASSSGLSYEQYF. V and J are TRBV13 and TRBJ2-7; a weak D match, TRBD2 (5 bases). V was clipped by 9 bases and J by 1 base, with 13 bases between them. Germline values: CDR1 PRHDT, CDR2 FYEKMQ (reference sequence). The CDR3 runs to 13 residues.

A single count supports this clone. V is TRBV7-9 and J is TRBJ2-2, with unresolved D. Trimming took off 2 bases at V and 4 bases at J, with 14 bases between the two ends. Germline V lookup: CDR1 SEHNR, CDR2 FQNEAQ (reference sequence). The CDR3 length is 16 residues. The CDR3 loop is CASSLILNFRTGELFF. For the CDR3, the DNA is TGTGCCAGCAGCTTAATCTTGAATTTTCGCACCGGGGAGCTGTTTTTT.

Concerning this clone: Other DNA sequences in this specimen translate into the identical CDR3. V is TRBV20-1 and J is TRBJ2-5, with D hard to call. Trimming took off 2 bases at V and 2 bases at J, with 0 bases between the two ends. Germline V gene lookup returns CDR1 DFQATT and CDR2 SNEGSKA (reference sequence). The CDR3 has 10 amino acids. This CDR3 reads CSARQETQYF. CDR3 nucleotide sequence: TGCAGTGCTAGACAAGAGACCCAGTACTTC.

The V and J genes are TRBV29-1 and TRBJ2-1; D may be TRBD2 (6 bases). The V and J ends lost 6 bases and 5 bases respectively, with 14 bases between them. The CDR3 contains 13 residues. Germline CDR1 and CDR2: SQVTM and ANQGSEA. CDR3 residues: CSVSSANHNEQFF. In nucleotides, the CDR3 is TGCAGCGTCTCTAGCGCTAATCACAATGAGCAGTTCTTC.

This chain uses TRBV5-1 with TRBJ1-2; D is unresolved. Trimming removed 1 base at V and 0 bases at J, with 7 bases between. Germline loops: CDR1 SGHRS, CDR2 YFSETQ. CDR3 length: 14 residues. CDR3 amino acids: CASSLLGSNYGYTF. As DNA, the CDR3 is TGCGCCAGCAGCTTGCTCGGGTCTAACTATGGCTACACCTTC.

This clone was seen a single time. The gene calls are TRBV19 and TRBJ2-5; 10 nucleotides match TRBD2. This CDR3 spans 13 amino acids. Germline V CDR1 and CDR2: LNHDA, SQIVND (reference sequence). The junction had 0 bases not matched to a gene; V was cut back by 6 bases and J by 2 bases. Here the CDR3 DNA reads TGTGCCAGTAGACTAGCGGGACAAGAGACCCAGTACTTC. The encoded protein is CASRLAGQETQYF. The full variable domain, its missing parts supplied by reference TRBV19 and TRBJ2-5, is DGGITQSPKYLFRKEGQNVTLSCEQNLNHDAMYWYRQDPGQGLRLIYYSQIVNDFQKGDIAEGYSVSREKKESFPLTVTSAQKNPTAFYLCASRLAGQETQYFGPGTRLLVL.

The chain is built from TRBV16 and TRBJ2-7; 7 positions agree with TRBD1. The CDR3 totals 14 residues. CDR1 and CDR2 (germline): KGHSY, FQNENV. With V trimmed by 3 bases and J by 5 bases, 7 bases remained unmatched. The DNA for the CDR3 is TGTGCCAGCAGCCAGTCGCAACAGGGGAACGAGCAGTACTTC. Amino acids: CASSQSQQGNEQYF.

The chain couples TRBV29-1 to TRBJ1-1, with 9 bases identical to TRBD1. J lost 2 bases, V lost 7 bases, and 8 bases had no gene match. The CDR3 totals 14 residues. Germline CDR1 is SQVTM and CDR2 is ANQGSEA. CDR3 sequence: CSAGTGRKNTEAFF. CDR3 nucleotide sequence: TGCAGCGCGGGGACAGGGCGAAAAAACACTGAAGCTTTCTTT.

The rearrangement joins TRBV29-1 to TRBJ2-1, with 9 bases identical to TRBD2. CDR1 and CDR2 (germline): SQVTM, ANQGSEA. The V and J ends lost 1 base and 6 bases, in that order; junction bases with no gene match: 4. This CDR3 is built from 14 residues. The CDR3, as DNA: TGCAGCGTTGAAGGTCTAGCGGGAACCAATGAGCAGTTCTTC. Translating gives CSVEGLAGTNEQFF.

This chain joins TRBV7-2 and TRBJ2-7; 7 bases align to TRBD2. Germline-derived CDR1 and CDR2 are SGHTA and FQGNSA. Trimming cost V 8 bases and J 2 bases; bases outside gene matches: 12. The CDR3 length is 15 residues. The CDR3 DNA reads TGTGCCAGCGCCGCCGAGGCTAGCGGACCCTACGAGCAGTACTTC. Translating gives CASAAEASGPYEQYF.

Here the CDR3 DNA reads TGTGCCAGCAGCTTAGGACTAGCGGGCACAGATACGCAGTATTTT. It specifies CASSLGLAGTDTQYF. V usage is TRBV7-9 and J usage is TRBJ2-3; TRBD2 aligns across 9 bases. Per the germline V gene, CDR1 is SEHNR and CDR2 is FQNEAQ (reference sequence). The CDR3 runs 15 residues. V was pared by 1 base and J by 1 base, with 0 bases of the junction left unmatched.

The genes are TRBV9 and TRBJ1-1; D gene ambiguous. Germline values: CDR1 SGDLS, CDR2 YYNGEE. Trimming removed 4 bases at V and 1 base at J, with 14 bases between. The CDR3 sequence is 15 residues long. The DNA for the CDR3 is TGTGCCAGCAGCCCTCCCTACAGTCCGAACACTGAAGCTTTCTTT. Translation gives CASSPPYSPNTEAFF.

This clone showed up just a few times. J is TRBJ1-5 and V is TRBV2, with D perhaps matching TRBD1 (6 bases). This CDR3 region has 15 residues. Germline V gene sequence: CDR1 SNHLY, CDR2 FYNNEI. Trimming shortened V by 6 bases and J by 4 bases, and 16 bases separated the two germline ends. The CDR3 loop reads CASRNRGQPNQPQHF. For the CDR3, the DNA is TGTGCCAGCAGGAACCGAGGACAGCCTAATCAGCCCCAGCATTTT.

The V and J genes are TRBV30 and TRBJ1-5; D not resolved. The CDR3 has 13 amino acids. Trimming took 0 bases from V and 4 from J, leaving 7 bases between them. Germline CDR1 reads GTSNPN; CDR2 reads SVGIG (reference sequence). The CDR3 spells CAWSVHPNQPQHF. CDR3 DNA: TGTGCCTGGAGTGTACATCCAAATCAGCCCCAGCATTTT.

The V call is TRBV14, the J call TRBJ2-5, with D hard to call. The V end was cut by 0 bases, the J end by 4 bases, with 12 bases between. This CDR3 contains 15 residues. From germline, CDR1 is SGHDN and CDR2 FVKESK. CDR3: CASSQDRVFGETQYF. CDR3 sequence (DNA): TGTGCCAGCAGCCAAGATCGGGTGTTTGGAGAGACCCAGTACTTC.

The V call is TRBV11-2, the J call TRBJ2-1; 10 bases fit TRBD2. Germline CDR1 and CDR2: SGHAT and FQNNGV. This CDR3 contains 15 residues. J gave up 9 bases and V 2 bases, and 7 bases lay outside the gene matches. DNA of the CDR3: TGTGCCAGCAGCTTAACCCTAGCGGGAGCGCCTGAGCAGTTCTTC. It specifies CASSLTLAGAPEQFF.

The J gene is TRBJ1-2, the V gene TRBV15, with no clear D. Trimming left V 0 bases short and J 4 bases short, with 12 bases between. CDR3 length: 15 amino acids. The germline V gene has CDR1 LNHNV and CDR2 YYDKDF (reference sequence). Here the CDR3 reads CATSRDYSYFYGYTF. In DNA, the CDR3 is TGTGCCACCAGCAGAGATTACAGCTACTTCTATGGCTACACCTTC.